This T cell receptor beta chain is from a study of brain metastases from non-small cell lung cancer. Measured with immunoSEQ multiplex PCR; TCRdb has only the in-frame clones, and not every one. The sample contains approximately 2,500 clones, 65% to 85% of which appear only once. CDR3 length equals 17 residues. The V and J ends lost 4 bases and 0 bases respectively, with 14 bases between them. Looked up from germline, CDR1 is SGHRS and CDR2 is YFSETQ. The sequence was collected from a donor aged 40 or older with non-small cell lung cancer. Sequenced sample: tumor-adjacent normal tissue. The chain links TRBV5-1 to TRBJ2-6; perhaps TRBD1 as D (6 bases). The CDR3 loop reads CASSRTEFYSGANVLTF. DNA for the CDR3: TGCGCCAGCAGCCGGACAGAGTTCTACTCTGGGGCCAACGTCCTGACTTTC.